This TCR beta chain derives from a study of CD8 T cells in Susac syndrome. Background on the study: Intravenous immunoglobulin alone or corticosteroids were being given to patients with Susac syndrome at blood draw, unless they were therapy-naive.

CD8+ and CD4+ blood T cells underwent TCR beta sequencing. About 0.5 to 1 ug RNA was reverse transcribed with random hexamers. By means of immunoSEQ multiplex PCR, TCR beta CDR3 spanning 54 Vbeta and 13 Jbeta underwent amplification. TCRdb reprocessed the immunoSEQ multiplex PCR reads via MiXCR and lists one record per CDR3 protein. The table shows around 100,000 distinct CDR3 sequences, with approximately 95% occurring only once. Study results and caveats: Susac syndrome CD8+ repertoires were clonally expanded, most strongly in CD8+ TEMRA cells.

As for this clonotype: Its antigen is currently unknown.

Germline trimming cut 5 bases from V and 0 bases from J; bases unmatched to any gene: 3. Germline-derived CDR1 and CDR2 are MNHEY and SMNVEV (reference sequence). CDR3 length equals 15 residues. Sequencing was performed on CD8+ T cells from PBMCs. The chain links TRBV27 to TRBJ2-2; 7 nucleotides align to TRBD2. The sequence was collected from a human donor with Susac syndrome. The CDR3 nucleotides are TGTGCCAGCAGTCCTAGCGGTTCGAACACCGGGGAGCTGTTTTTT. This sequence encodes CASSPSGSNTGELFF.